This T cell receptor (beta chain) was obtained from a study of beta chain features in type 1 diabetes. Regarding the study as a whole: In the patient group, naive, central memory and Treg TCRB repertoires seemed more alike than in the healthy donor group. For Type 1 diabetes patients, all four CD4+ subsets carried TCRB CDR3s that were moderately but significantly shorter.

A remark on this clone: Its target is unknown.

Sorting based on CD45RO/CCR7/CD25/CD127/CD95/CD27 separated CD4+ naive, central memory, regulatory and stem cell-like memory cells. Expressed TCRB transcripts were sequenced, since all the RNA that had been isolated was reverse transcribed. An average roughly 3.6 million reads came from naive, central memory and regulatory T cell samples. The data were produced by immunoSEQ multiplex PCR, yet TCRdb's version contains in-frame clones alone and is incomplete. Of about 390,000 clones detected, over 8.5% appear once; the ten largest clones hold about 0.64%. Losses at the gene ends were 2 bases for V and 5 bases for J; bases not matched to a gene: 14. Germline V lookup: CDR1 SGHTA, CDR2 FQGNSA. This CDR3 is 17 amino acids long.

Sequencing was carried out using central memory CD4+ T cells from blood. V usage is TRBV7-2 and J usage is TRBJ2-5; 7 bases map to TRBD2. The origin of this receptor is a man under 40 with type 1 diabetes. The CDR3 DNA is TGTGCCAGCAGCTTAAATATGGTGGGAGGGCCTCGGGAGACCCAGTACTTC. This gives the protein CASSLNMVGGPRETQYF.